One sample yielded the 15 T cell receptor beta chains listed below, sequenced in a study of OX40 agonist ivuxolimab in advanced cancers. The protocol was immunoSEQ multiplex PCR, while the TCRdb copy is restricted to in-frame clones and leaves out a portion. The table shows about 59,000 clones, with about 90% occurring only once. The sample here was CD4+ or CD8+ T cells sorted from blood, taken in a trial of the OX40 agonist ivuxolimab. These TCRs come from an adult with an advanced solid tumor such as melanoma, head and neck, liver or kidney cancer.

The J gene is TRBJ2-3, the V gene TRBV2; 9 nucleotides align to TRBD2. CDR3 length: 14 amino acids. The V gene's germline CDR1 is SNHLY and CDR2 FYNNEI. The V gene end was trimmed by 8 bases and the J gene end by 2 bases; junction bases not matched to a gene: 5. CDR3 protein: CASLAGEITDTQYF. CDR3 DNA: TGTGCCAGCTTAGCGGGAGAAATCACAGATACGCAGTATTTT.

CDR3 nucleotide sequence: TGTGCCGCGGGACCGATCAGGACCTACGAGCAGTACTTC. The encoded protein is CAAGPIRTYEQYF. This rearrangement joins TRBV30 to TRBJ2-7, with D tentatively TRBD2 (6 bases). The CDR3 is 13 amino acids. The V gene lost 8 bases and the J gene lost 2 bases, with 16 bases spanning the gap. Germline V gene lookup returns CDR1 GTSNPN and CDR2 SVGIG (reference sequence). The full variable domain, in which reference TRBV30 and TRBJ2-7 provide the parts outside the CDR3, is SQTIHQWPATLVQPVGSPLSLECTVEGTSNPNLYWYRQAAGRGLQLLFYSVGIGQISSEVPQNLSASRPQDRQFILSSKKLLLSDSGFYLCAAGPIRTYEQYFGPGTRLTVT.

The chain combines TRBV5-4 with TRBJ1-1; tentatively, D is TRBD1 (6 bases). CDR3 size: 13 residues. Germline CDR1 reads SGHNT; CDR2 reads YYREEE (reference sequence). Trimming shortened V by 5 bases and J by 7 bases, and 15 bases separated the two germline ends. The CDR3 here is CASRAGVGGEAFF. DNA for the CDR3: TGTGCCAGCAGGGCTGGTGTAGGGGGTGAAGCTTTCTTT.

This clone was counted a few times. The chain couples TRBV2 to TRBJ1-3, with D unclear. Trimming took 6 bases from V and 1 from J, leaving 19 bases between them. There are 17 residues in the CDR3. Germline V CDR1 and CDR2: SNHLY, FYNNEI. The CDR3 region is CASSQALRGVSGNTIYF. DNA of the CDR3: TGTGCCAGCAGCCAGGCGTTACGCGGGGTGTCTGGAAACACCATATATTTT.

This chain connects TRBV13 to TRBJ1-1; TRBD1 might be the D (5 bases). The CDR3 is 18 amino acids. In germline, CDR1 is PRHDT, CDR2 FYEKMQ (reference sequence). V lost 4 bases and J 1 base, leaving 22 bases between the germline ends. In DNA, the CDR3 is TGTGCCAGCAGCTCAACAAGTCCGTTCCTGGGGGAGAACACTGAAGCTTTCTTT. It translates to CASSSTSPFLGENTEAFF.

CDR3 protein: CASSLTWGQETETQYF. The CDR3, as DNA: TGTGCCAGCAGCCTCACCTGGGGACAGGAGACAGAGACCCAGTACTTC. This chain links TRBV11-3 with TRBJ2-5, with 8 bases fitting TRBD1. CDR1 and CDR2 from the germline V gene are SGHNT and YENEEA. Unmatched junction bases numbered 12, after V lost 5 bases and J lost 4 bases. The CDR3 runs 16 residues.

This rearrangement joins TRBV9 to TRBJ2-7; 10 nucleotides line up with TRBD2. In germline, CDR1 is SGDLS, CDR2 YYNGEE. Trimming took 2 bases from V and 7 from J; bases not matched to a gene: 9. There are 15 residues in the CDR3. The DNA for the CDR3 is TGTGCCAGCAGCGTGAATAGCGGGGGGCCTTGGGAGCAGTACTTC. It yields the protein CASSVNSGGPWEQYF.

This chain joins TRBV19 and TRBJ2-1, with D unclear. Trimming left V 6 bases short and J 0 bases short, with 12 bases between. Germline V lookup: CDR1 LNHDA, CDR2 SQIVND (reference sequence). CDR3 length: 15 amino acids. The CDR3 DNA reads TGTGCCAGTAGCAGGATTTATAGCTCCTACAATGAGCAGTTCTTC. Translated: CASSRIYSSYNEQFF. Full variable domain (missing parts from reference TRBV19 and TRBJ2-1): DGGITQSPKYLFRKEGQNVTLSCEQNLNHDAMYWYRQDPGQGLRLIYYSQIVNDFQKGDIAEGYSVSREKKESFPLTVTSAQKNPTAFYLCASSRIYSSYNEQFFGPGTRLTVL.

The chain has TRBV28 and TRBJ2-7, with a tentative D call TRBD1 (5 bases). The CDR3 sequence is 15 residues long. CDR1 and CDR2 (germline): MDHEN, SYDVKM. V was cut by 6 bases and J by 1 base, with 16 bases left in between. The chain's CDR3 is CASRGYQGASYEQYF. In DNA form, the CDR3 reads TGTGCCAGCAGGGGTTATCAGGGTGCATCCTACGAGCAGTACTTC. The whole variable domain, filled in from reference TRBV28 and TRBJ2-7, reads DVKVTQSSRYLVKRTGEKVFLECVQDMDHENMFWYRQDPGLGLRLIYFSYDVKMKEKGDIPEGYSVSREKKERFSLILESASTNQTSMYLCASRGYQGASYEQYFGPGTRLTVT.

Worth noting for this clone: At one end, the junction sequence differs from germline, possibly due to a read error. The chain employs TRBV6-5 and TRBJ1-2; D possibly corresponds to TRBD1 (6 bases). This CDR3 is built from 15 residues. CDR1 and CDR2 from the germline V gene are MNHEY and SVGAGI. In DNA form, the CDR3 reads TGTGCCAACAGTTCCGGGGACACCACTAACTATGGCTACACCTTC. It specifies CANSSGDTTNYGYTF.

This chain joins TRBV9 and TRBJ1-2; tentative D call: TRBD1 (5 bases). Germline V CDR1 and CDR2: SGDLS, YYNGEE. The CDR3 consists of 12 residues. The germline V and J ends were trimmed by 2 bases and 3 bases, with 5 bases remaining between them. The CDR3 spells CASSVRDYGYTF. The CDR3 region has the DNA TGTGCCAGCAGCGTCAGGGACTATGGCTACACCTTC.

CDR3 protein: CASSPPPHKPQETQYF. The DNA of the CDR3 is TGTGCCAGCAGTCCACCCCCACATAAGCCTCAAGAGACCCAGTACTTC. The chain joins TRBV25-1 to TRBJ2-5; D gene ambiguous. Per germline, CDR1 MGHDK and CDR2 SYGVNS. The CDR3 sequence is 16 residues long. The ends were cut back, 5 bases at V and 2 bases at J, with 18 bases in the middle.

This chain connects TRBV5-1 to TRBJ1-4, with TRBD1 as a possible D gene (6 bases). Trimming stripped 2 bases from V and 7 bases from J, with 9 bases between. The germline CDR1 and CDR2 sequences are SGHRS and YFSETQ. This CDR3 has 13 amino acids. CDR3 loop: CASSLGGGEKLFF. The CDR3 coding sequence is TGCGCCAGCAGCTTAGGGGGAGGTGAAAAACTGTTTTTT.

The J gene is TRBJ2-1, the V gene TRBV27, with TRBD2 identical over 10 bases. Germline loops: CDR1 MNHEY, CDR2 SMNVEV (reference sequence). The CDR3 sequence is 20 residues long. Trimming cost V 8 bases and J 0 bases; bases outside gene matches: 19. CDR3 in DNA: TGTGCCAGCTCACCCCTCCGGACTAGCGGAAGATGGAGCTCCTACAATGAGCAGTTCTTC. Translating gives CASSPLRTSGRWSSYNEQFF.

J is TRBJ2-7 and V is TRBV6-5, with D possibly being TRBD1 (6 bases). CDR1 MNHEY and CDR2 SVGAGI come from the germline V gene. The CDR3 consists of 11 residues. V was pared by 6 bases and J by 6 bases, with 9 bases between. CDR3 nucleotides: TGTGCCAGCAGACAGGGTAGCGAGCAGTACTTC. Its protein product is CASRQGSEQYF.